This entry concerns a single T cell receptor (beta chain). Additional DNA sequences in this sample encode the identical CDR3. One Seattle source followed patients from active infection through their disease course. The sample originates from a study of blood T cell repertoires in COVID-19. On the study more broadly: The samples span acute and convalescent COVID-19 from the United States, Italy and Spain. T cells, B-cell-depleted T cells, or PBMCs supplied cDNA or gDNA.

This CDR3 is built from 13 residues. Trimming stripped 3 bases from V and 1 base from J, with 6 bases between. Germline V lookup: CDR1 SEHNR, CDR2 FQNEAQ (reference sequence). In the original analysis: The assay estimated nucleated cells by amplifying reference gene primers. Generated by immunoSEQ multiplex PCR, the TCRdb table keeps only in-frame clones and is missing some. That table gives V, J and clone size, and the DNA gave D and trimming. Among 250,000 to 400,000 clones, about nine tenths were seen once, and the ten largest hold 1.5% to 2%. Input material: peripheral blood. This chain connects TRBV7-9 to TRBJ1-1; D uncertain. The sequence derives from a woman aged 25 to 39 with COVID-19, enrolled during active disease. CDR3 region: CASSFQENTEAFF. Written as DNA, the CDR3 is TGTGCCAGCAGCTTCCAGGAGAACACTGAAGCTTTCTTT. Filled out from reference TRBV7-9 and TRBJ1-1, the complete variable domain reads DTGVSQNPRHKITKRGQNVTFRCDPISEHNRLYWYRQTLGQGPEFLTYFQNEAQLEKSRLLSDRFSAERPKGSFSTLEIQRTEQGDSAMYLCASSFQENTEAFFGQGTRLTVV.